The next 25 T cell receptor beta chains were all read from a single sample in a study of cytomegalovirus exposure and HLA in healthy donors. Vbeta (60) and Jbeta (13) primers were used in the PCR. The table came from immunoSEQ multiplex PCR; TCRdb's copy has only in-frame clones and leaves some out. The table lists about 120,000 clones, 15% to 20% of them singletons. Sequencing was carried out using PBMCs. These receptors were obtained from a female donor in good health and CMV-seropositive.

The table lists this clone with a few counts. The chain uses TRBV4-1 and TRBJ2-5, with TRBD2 matching over 11 bases. The CDR3 length is 17 residues. The germline V gene encodes CDR1 MGHRA and CDR2 YSYEKL. The ends lost 1 base at V and 1 base at J; junction bases unmatched: 5. The CDR3 sequence is CASSQAHSGGGQETQYF. In DNA form, the CDR3 reads TGCGCCAGCAGCCAAGCACATAGCGGGGGGGGCCAAGAGACCCAGTACTTC.

This clone was observed a handful of times. The V and J genes are TRBV7-9 and TRBJ2-7, with D possibly matching TRBD1 (6 bases). The germline CDR1 and CDR2 sequences are SEHNR and FQNEAQ (reference sequence). The ends were cut back, 5 bases at V and 0 bases at J, with 11 bases in the middle. This CDR3 region has 14 residues. CDR3 bases: TGTGCCAGCAGCCGATGGACAGACTCCTACGAGCAGTACTTC. This translates into CASSRWTDSYEQYF.

By sample share, this clone is medium-sized. The chain joins TRBV2 to TRBJ1-1; no clear D. Germline-derived CDR1 and CDR2 are SNHLY and FYNNEI. V was trimmed by 7 bases and J by 6 bases, leaving 9 bases between them. The CDR3 runs to 11 residues. CDR3 in DNA: TGTGCCAGCACATACGAGGCTGAAGCTTTCTTT. Translating it yields CASTYEAEAFF.

V and J are TRBV2 and TRBJ1-4; TRBD1 is a possible D gene (6 bases). This CDR3 spans 14 amino acids. Germline-derived CDR1 and CDR2 are SNHLY and FYNNEI. The ends were cut back, 5 bases at V and 8 bases at J, with 15 bases in the middle. The CDR3 loop is CASSFSGGSEKLFF. The CDR3 DNA reads as TGTGCCAGCAGTTTCTCGGGGGGCAGCGAAAAACTGTTTTTT.

The chain links TRBV27 to TRBJ2-7; 7 positions match TRBD1. J was trimmed by 0 bases and V by 4 bases; bases with no gene match: 12. The CDR3 length is 17 residues. From germline, CDR1 is MNHEY and CDR2 SMNVEV (reference sequence). Written as DNA, the CDR3 is TGTGCCAGCAGTTCCTACCGGACAGGCAGAAGCTCCTACGAGCAGTACTTC. It encodes CASSSYRTGRSSYEQYF.

This rearrangement joins TRBV19 to TRBJ2-7; TRBD2 might be the D (5 bases). With 6 bases removed from V and 1 base from J, the gap between germline ends came to 10 bases. The germline V gene has CDR1 LNHDA and CDR2 SQIVND (reference sequence). This CDR3 has 13 amino acids. In DNA, the CDR3 is TGTGCCAGTAGATCGTCGGGATCCTACGAGCAGTACTTC. Its translation: CASRSSGSYEQYF.

The table lists this clone with a few counts. J is TRBJ1-1 and V is TRBV19; the D is unclear. The CDR3 sequence is 15 residues long. CDR1 and CDR2 (germline): LNHDA, SQIVND (reference sequence). V was clipped by 6 bases and J by 7 bases, with 21 bases between them. The CDR3 DNA reads as TGTGCCAGTAGCCCGACTCTTTGGGAGGGCCTTGAAGCTTTCTTT. Its protein is CASSPTLWEGLEAFF.

This clone occurred a few times. This rearrangement joins TRBV25-1 to TRBJ2-7, with 11 bases that match TRBD2. Germline assignment: CDR1 MGHDK and CDR2 SYGVNS. CDR3 size: 18 residues. V gave up 2 bases and J gave up 7 bases; unmatched junction bases: 16. This CDR3 is CASSEGVVAGGSVREQYF. CDR3 in DNA: TGTGCCAGCAGTGAAGGGGTAGTAGCGGGGGGGTCGGTGCGAGAGCAGTACTTC.

The rearrangement uses TRBV7-2 and TRBJ2-5, with no clear D. The V end was cut by 6 bases, the J end by 5 bases, with 10 bases between. The germline V gene encodes CDR1 SGHTA and CDR2 FQGNSA. This CDR3 comprises 12 residues. The DNA of the CDR3 is TGTGCCAGCAGTCGCGCGGCCGAGACCCAGTACTTC. Residues: CASSRAAETQYF.

The V gene is TRBV2, the J gene TRBJ2-5; no clear D gene. V was trimmed by 4 bases and J by 2 bases, leaving 2 bases between them. The germline gives CDR1 SNHLY, CDR2 FYNNEI. The CDR3 totals 11 residues. The CDR3 is CASSAQETQYF. The CDR3 region has the DNA TGTGCCAGCAGTGCTCAAGAGACCCAGTACTTC. The entire variable domain, with the rest obtained from reference TRBV2 and TRBJ2-5, is as follows: EPEVTQTPSHQVTQMGQEVILRCVPISNHLYFYWYRQILGQKVEFLVSFYNNEISEKSEIFDDQFSVERPDGSNFTLKIRSTKLEDSAMYFCASSAQETQYFGPGTRLLVL.

This clone was found a few times. The chain links TRBV15 to TRBJ2-3; unclear D gene. This CDR3 is 13 amino acids long. Germline CDR1 and CDR2: LNHNV and YYDKDF (reference sequence). V shed 3 bases and J shed 2 bases, with 6 bases lying between them. The CDR3 is CATSRGTTDTQYF. The CDR3 DNA follows: TGTGCCACCAGCAGGGGCACCACAGATACGCAGTATTTT.

The chain is built from TRBV30 and TRBJ2-6, with a possible D match to TRBD2 (6 bases). In germline, CDR1 is GTSNPN, CDR2 SVGIG (reference sequence). The V end lost 4 bases, the J end lost 4 bases, and 17 bases lay between the germline ends. The CDR3 spans 16 residues. CDR3 bases: TGTGCCTGGACCTTAAGGAGGGGTTCGGGGGCCAACGTCCTGACTTTC. As protein: CAWTLRRGSGANVLTF.

The chain carries TRBV5-5 and TRBJ2-7; 9 nucleotides match TRBD2. The CDR3 sequence is 18 residues long. V was clipped by 2 bases and J by 3 bases; unmatched bases: 15. Germline assignment: CDR1 SGHKS and CDR2 YYEKEE (reference sequence). In DNA form, the CDR3 reads TGTGCCAGCAGCTTAAAAAGATTTCCTAGCGGGATTGACTACGAGCAGTACTTC. Amino acids: CASSLKRFPSGIDYEQYF.

This clone was detected a few times. Other nucleotide sequences in the sample specify the same CDR3. This chain joins TRBV10-3 and TRBJ1-1; TRBD1 matches 7 bases. This CDR3 is 13 amino acids long. Trimming at V came to 8 bases and at J to 3 bases, leaving 6 bases not matched to a gene. In germline, CDR1 is ENHRY, CDR2 SYGVKD. CDR3 region: CAIGGDRYTEAFF. The DNA for the CDR3 is TGTGCCATCGGAGGGGACAGATACACTGAAGCTTTCTTT.

The chain recombines TRBV30 with TRBJ1-2; possibly TRBD1 for D (5 bases). The CDR3 is 13 amino acids. Germline V lookup: CDR1 GTSNPN, CDR2 SVGIG (reference sequence). Trimming shortened V by 1 base and J by 7 bases, and 13 bases separated the two germline ends. The CDR3 DNA reads as TGTGCCTGGAGTGCCGGGGGGGGTGCTGGCTACACCTTC. This gives the protein CAWSAGGGAGYTF. The full variable domain, completed using reference TRBV30 and TRBJ1-2, is SQTIHQWPATLVQPVGSPLSLECTVEGTSNPNLYWYRQAAGRGLQLLFYSVGIGQISSEVPQNLSASRPQDRQFILSSKKLLLSDSGFYLCAWSAGGGAGYTFGSGTRLTVV.

This rearrangement joins TRBV29-1 to TRBJ2-5; 8 bases map to TRBD1. Trimming took 6 bases from V and 5 from J; bases not matched to a gene: 8. Germline V gene lookup returns CDR1 SQVTM and CDR2 ANQGSEA. This CDR3 is built from 13 residues. The CDR3 sequence: CSVDWTGSETQYF. The CDR3 coding sequence is TGCAGCGTCGATTGGACAGGGAGCGAGACCCAGTACTTC.

This clone was seen more than once but under ten times. The V gene is TRBV7-2, the J gene TRBJ1-5; 12 nucleotides align to TRBD1. The CDR3 has 16 amino acids. Germline V lookup: CDR1 SGHTA, CDR2 FQGNSA. V lost 3 bases and J lost 7; bases outside the gene matches: 7. The CDR3 region is CASSLTGTGGRQPQHF. In DNA, the CDR3 is TGTGCCAGCAGCTTGACCGGGACAGGGGGCAGACAGCCCCAGCATTTT.

The chain has TRBV5-1 and TRBJ2-5, with 10 nucleotides matching TRBD2. Per germline, CDR1 SGHRS and CDR2 YFSETQ. This CDR3 comprises 19 residues. The trim removed 0 bases at V and 3 bases at J, leaving 14 bases unmatched. The CDR3 DNA follows: TGCGCCAGCAGCTTGGCCTCTAGCGGGAGATTAGGGAGAGAAGAGACCCAGTACTTC. This encodes CASSLASSGRLGREETQYF.

There are a few counts of this clone. This rearrangement joins TRBV7-6 to TRBJ1-1; D ambiguous. The V and J ends lost 5 bases and 10 bases respectively, with 17 bases between them. This CDR3 spans 13 amino acids. Germline values: CDR1 SGHVS, CDR2 FNYEAQ. This CDR3 reads CASSPQAGSGAFF. In nucleotides, the CDR3 is TGTGCCAGCAGCCCCCAGGCGGGATCGGGAGCTTTCTTT.

V and J are TRBV5-6 and TRBJ2-7; no clear D. V gave up 1 base and J gave up 3 bases, with 5 bases separating them. Germline lookup yields CDR1 SGHDT and CDR2 YYEEEE. The CDR3 runs to 12 residues. The CDR3 reads CASSLRSYEQYF. CDR3 bases: TGTGCCAGCAGCTTGAGGAGCTACGAGCAGTACTTC.

The table lists this clone with a few counts. This chain uses TRBV4-1 with TRBJ2-5; 10 positions match TRBD1. Germline V lookup: CDR1 MGHRA, CDR2 YSYEKL. This CDR3 comprises 16 residues. The J segment lost 5 bases and the V segment lost 0 bases, leaving 6 bases of the junction unmatched. The CDR3 protein is CASSQEIQGQGETQYF. DNA of the CDR3: TGCGCCAGCAGCCAAGAAATCCAGGGACAGGGGGAGACCCAGTACTTC.

The chain couples TRBV25-1 to TRBJ2-7; 7 bases align to TRBD1. Germline CDR1 MGHDK, CDR2 SYGVNS. CDR3 size: 14 residues. The junction had 3 bases not matched to a gene; V was cut back by 1 base and J by 3 bases. In nucleotides, the CDR3 is TGTGCCAGCAGTGAATTTCACAGGGGCTACGAGCAGTACTTC. Translation: CASSEFHRGYEQYF.

This clone turned up a few times. This chain connects TRBV4-1 to TRBJ2-1; 9 nucleotides agree with TRBD2. Germline V gives CDR1 MGHRA, CDR2 YSYEKL. V dropped 6 bases and J dropped 5; count of bases not matched to a gene: 11. This CDR3 has 16 residues. In DNA, the CDR3 is TGCGCCAGCAGAGCGTCTGCTAGCGGGATCGACAATGAGCAGTTCTTC. It codes for CASRASASGIDNEQFF.

This clone was detected a few times. The genes are TRBV11-1 and TRBJ1-1; 8 bases line up with TRBD1. The V gene's germline CDR1 is SGHAT and CDR2 FQDESV (reference sequence). V trimming: 5 bases; J trimming: 3 bases; junction bases outside the gene matches: 14. The CDR3 has 17 amino acids. The chain's CDR3 is CASSMDRVESLDTEAFF. The DNA for the CDR3 is TGTGCCAGCAGCATGGACAGGGTTGAAAGTCTCGACACTGAAGCTTTCTTT. The full variable domain, its missing parts supplied by reference TRBV11-1 and TRBJ1-1, is EAEVAQSPRYKITEKSQAVAFWCDPISGHATLYWYRQILGQGPELLVQFQDESVVDDSQLPKDRFSAERLKGVDSTLKIQPAELGDSAMYLCASSMDRVESLDTEAFFGQGTRLTVV.

CDR3 amino acids: CASSSTRRGGETQYF. DNA for the CDR3: TGTGCCAGCAGTTCAACCCGACGGGGGGGAGAGACCCAGTACTTC. The rearrangement joins TRBV28 to TRBJ2-5; 8 bases line up with TRBD2. Germline CDR1 reads MDHEN; CDR2 reads SYDVKM. The CDR3 extends over 15 amino acids. V was pared by 4 bases and J by 4 bases, with 8 bases of the junction left unmatched.